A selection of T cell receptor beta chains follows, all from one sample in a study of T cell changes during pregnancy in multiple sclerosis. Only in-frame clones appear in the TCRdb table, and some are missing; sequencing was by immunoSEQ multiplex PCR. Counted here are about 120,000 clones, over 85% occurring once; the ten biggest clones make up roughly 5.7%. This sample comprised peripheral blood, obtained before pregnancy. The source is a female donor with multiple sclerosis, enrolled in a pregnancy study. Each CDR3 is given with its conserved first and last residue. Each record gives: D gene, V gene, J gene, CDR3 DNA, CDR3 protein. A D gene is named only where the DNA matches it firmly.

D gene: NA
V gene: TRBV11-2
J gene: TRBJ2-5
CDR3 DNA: TGTGCCAGCAGCTTTAGTGTGACCGACTATCAAGAGACCCAGTACTTC
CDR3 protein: CASSFSVTDYQETQYF

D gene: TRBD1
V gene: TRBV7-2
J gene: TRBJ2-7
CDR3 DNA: TGTGCCAGCAGCTTAGATGTACAGGGGCCGCCCTACGAGCAGTACTTC
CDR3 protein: CASSLDVQGPPYEQYF

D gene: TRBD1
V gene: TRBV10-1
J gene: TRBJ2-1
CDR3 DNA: TGCGCCAGCAGTGAGGGACAGGGTAAGCAGTTCTTC
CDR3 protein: CASSEGQGKQFF

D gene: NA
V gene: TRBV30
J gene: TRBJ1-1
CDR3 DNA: TGTGCCTGTAAGTCCGGGACACATAACACTGAAGCTTTCTTT
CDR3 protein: CACKSGTHNTEAFF

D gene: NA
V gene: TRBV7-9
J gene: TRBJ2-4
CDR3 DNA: TGTGCCAGCAGCTTAGGCAACCCGCACAGGCGCATAGCCAAAAACATTCAGTACTTC
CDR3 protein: CASSLGNPHRRIAKNIQYF

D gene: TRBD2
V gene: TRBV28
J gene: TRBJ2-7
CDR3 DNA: TGTGCCAGCAAGTCGGGGAGGGGCTACTACGAGCAGTACTTC
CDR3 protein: CASKSGRGYYEQYF

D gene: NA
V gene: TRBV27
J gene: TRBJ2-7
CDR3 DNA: TGTGCCAGCAGTTTAAACACGTTCTACGAGCAGTACTTC
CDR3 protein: CASSLNTFYEQYF

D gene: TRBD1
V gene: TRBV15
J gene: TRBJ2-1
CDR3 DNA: TGTGCCACCAGCAGGGACAGGGGTCCTGCTGAGCAGTTCTTC
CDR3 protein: CATSRDRGPAEQFF

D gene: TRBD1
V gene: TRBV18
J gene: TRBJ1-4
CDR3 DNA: TGTGCCAGCTCACGGACAGGGGGCCGTGAAAAACTGTTTTTT
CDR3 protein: CASSRTGGREKLFF

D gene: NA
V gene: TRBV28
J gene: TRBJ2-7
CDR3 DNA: TGTGCCAGCAGTTTAAGGGGCACAGGCTACGAGCAGTACTTC
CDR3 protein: CASSLRGTGYEQYF

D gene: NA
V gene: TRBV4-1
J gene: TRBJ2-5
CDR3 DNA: TGCGCCAGCAGCCAAGAGCGGCTGGTCAAGAAGGCCCAGTACTTC
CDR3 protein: CASSQERLVKKAQYF